This T cell receptor (beta chain) came from a study of shared clonotypes between healthy human individuals (dated by TCRdb to the early 2020s). For context, the study as a whole: A couple of women and three men aged 18 to 49 years were included in the cohort. Libraries were prepared and TCR repertoires were sequenced by different laboratories using diverse techniques, in order to increase sequencing depth and limit assay-specific biases. Each donor's leukapheresis produced roughly between about 0.8 and 8.9 billion PBMCs. Per donor, three plates each were used for CD4 naive and CD4 memory, two for CD8 naive, and one for CD8 memory. To estimate repertoire size and how much clonotypes are shared between individuals, the study performed deep sequencing of blood TCR repertoires from roughly five healthy adults. Here is what the overall study found, with its caveats: Incomplete sequencing was indicated by rarefaction of sorted-subset datasets, despite the large sequencing depth. Estimated clonotype richness was generally larger for naive than for memory subsets. Only blood was sampled, and tissue TCR repertoires likely differ from those in blood. Because the study included only a small number of donors, the genetic and exposure-history diversity represented was limited. Across a few donors, roughly 5.1% of naive CD4, more than 3% of naive CD8, under 2.5% of memory CD4, and approximately 0.4% of memory CD8 clonotypes were shared. Higher generation probabilities were observed for clonotypes shared by all four sorted-subset donors than for non-shared clonotypes. Based on pairwise subsampling, the degree of clonotype sharing among donors was expected to be affected by sequencing depth.

CD8 naive samples were obtained by positive selection for CCR7 among CD45RO-negative cells, yielding a CD45RA+CCR7+ population from which TemRA cells were excluded. Healthy HIV-negative adults with no recently reported acute infections or vaccinations were included as donors. Every donor was a Caucasian adult living in Nashville, Tennessee, USA. Blood was obtained by leukapheresis, after which PBMCs were separated by Ficoll-Histopaque density gradient centrifugation and cryopreserved in liquid nitrogen vapor phase. Purity and quantity of every magnetically sorted T cell population were checked by analytical flow cytometry. From each sorted fraction, genomic DNA was isolated and quantified by UV absorbance on a Nanodrop 2000c. Notes on this clone: Its antigen is still unknown. Base-call qualities are not available, and no considerably larger clone is one nucleotide away.

TCR CDR3 regions were amplified from genomic DNA by multiplex PCR using the deep immunoSEQ assay. Genomic DNA extracted from each cell subset was distributed evenly over all wells of several immunoSEQ 96-well plates, and each plate served as one replicate. Each replicate PCR for sorted subsets received about 180 ng genomic DNA, equal to about 30,000 T cell genomes. Purified libraries were quantified with a Qubit 3.0 fluorometer, sized on a Bioanalyzer 2100, and re-quantified with the KAPA Library Quantification kit. Every immunoSEQ 96-well plate was sequenced on a separate single-read 150-cycle Illumina NextSeq 550 flow cell. From the authors' description of their analysis: Because the immunoSEQ output held only junctional sequences and lacked quality scores, the filtering could not match the filtering applied to full-length reads. To assign V/J genes and CDR3, sequences were annotated using PyIR, a Python wrapper for IgBLAST v1.9, with IMGT germline references. Any read was removed if the V/J assignment was weak (E-value above 1e-6), the CDR3 was missing, or the read contained stop codons, out-of-frame junctions, or ambiguous translated residues. V3J clonotypes were defined as sequences sharing the same inferred V gene, J gene, and CDR3 amino acid sequence. Percentage overlap between repertoires was computed as shared unique clonotypes divided by the size of the smaller repertoire. Three approaches were used to assess repertoire richness: RTK rarefaction, the Chao1 estimator, and Recon v2.1 estimates of unobserved clonotypes. OLGA was used to compute generation probabilities for all TCRbeta clonotypes that the gDNA method yielded from a few donors. Drawn from immuneACCESS, this table holds only the in-frame rearrangements with V and J called that TCRdb kept. Clones are partly lost; checked studies trace under half to an unresolved V gene and leave the rest unexplained. That table furnishes V, J and clone size, whereas the DNA furnished D and trimming. The sample table holds about 610,000 clones, of which around 96% were seen once. The ten largest make up roughly 0.1% of the sample.

V is cut back by 3 bases and J by 1 base, with 3 bases in the junction unmatched. CDR1 and CDR2, looked up from the germline V gene, are SGHRS and YFSETQ. CDR3 length: 14 amino acids, cysteine to phenylalanine. Only the CDR3 region is kept as DNA, spanning 42 bases read in frame from base 1. The chain is made from TRBV5-1 and TRBJ1-1; 7 junctional bases match TRBD1. The sample consisted of naive CD8+ T cells sorted from blood. This specimen's cell subset or site label, interpreted: CD45RA+CCR7+. The TCR originated in a woman aged 30 to 39 in good health. The DNA sequence is given as TGCGCCAGCAGCTGGGACAGTTCGAACACTGAAGCTTTCTTT. It codes for CASSWDSSNTEAFF.